This entry lists 8 T cell receptor beta chains sequenced from one sample in a study of T cell changes during pregnancy in multiple sclerosis (dated by TCRdb to about 2019). Libraries were made using the immunoSEQ multiplex PCR assay. TCRdb stores this immuneACCESS table with in-frame sequences only. Part of the clones is absent; in the studies checked, under half of the shortfall reflects unresolved V genes, and no reason is known for the rest. The sample table records 50,000 to 70,000 clones; 93% of these occur just once. Of the sample, approximately 1.7% falls within the top ten clones. The material was peripheral blood, obtained after pregnancy. The receptors stem from a female donor with multiple sclerosis, enrolled in a pregnancy study.

The rearrangement joins TRBV6-1 to TRBJ2-7; D possibly corresponds to TRBD1 (6 bases). Between the trimmed V and J ends, which lost 4 bases and 2 bases, there was a span of 18 bases. CDR3 length: 16 residues. Germline assignment: CDR1 MNHNS and CDR2 SASEGT. CDR3 sequence reads: CASSAASGTFAYEQYF. The CDR3 nucleotides are TGTGCCAGCAGTGCCGCCTCCGGGACATTTGCCTACGAGCAGTACTTC.

This chain uses TRBV7-6 with TRBJ2-3; 11 bases match TRBD2. Germline V gene data show CDR1 as SGHVS and CDR2 as FNYEAQ. The CDR3 spans 17 residues. After removal of 1 base from V and 5 bases from J, the junction contained 8 bases not matched to a gene. CDR3 in DNA: TGTGCCAGCAGCTTAGATGGGACTAGCGGCGGGGGAGATACGCAGTATTTT. As protein: CASSLDGTSGGGDTQYF. Drawing the rest from reference TRBV7-6 and TRBJ2-3, the complete variable domain is GAGVSQSPRYKVTKRGQDVALRCDPISGHVSLYWYRQALGQGPEFLTYFNYEAQQDKSGLPNDRFSAERPEGSISTLTIQRTEQRDSAMYRCASSLDGTSGGGDTQYFGPGTRLTVL.

This chain links TRBV25-1 with TRBJ2-7; 13 bases agree with TRBD2. V shed 6 bases, J shed 2 bases, and the junction held 1 base outside the gene matches. CDR1 and CDR2 (germline): MGHDK, SYGVNS. The CDR3 is made up of 14 amino acids. CDR3 DNA: TGTGCCAGCAGGGGGACTAGCGGGACCTACGAGCAGTACTTC. This translates into CASRGTSGTYEQYF.

This clone was found once. The chain carries TRBV13 and TRBJ2-2; TRBD2 matches 10 bases. The CDR3 is made up of 16 amino acids. Trimming at V came to 0 bases and at J to 6 bases, leaving 4 bases not matched to a gene. Germline V CDR1 and CDR2: PRHDT, FYEKMQ (reference sequence). The DNA of the CDR3 is TGTGCCAGCAGCTTAGGACTAGCGGGATCCCCCGGGGAGCTGTTTTTT. Protein sequence: CASSLGLAGSPGELFF.

The gene calls are TRBV7-6 and TRBJ1-1; 9 bases fit TRBD1. The V gene end was trimmed by 1 base and the J gene end by 1 base; junction bases not matched to a gene: 1. The CDR3 spans 15 residues. Germline values: CDR1 SGHVS, CDR2 FNYEAQ. The DNA of the CDR3 is TGTGCCAGCAGCTTAGGGGGACAGGGGAACACTGAAGCTTTCTTT. Amino acids: CASSLGGQGNTEAFF.

This chain connects TRBV5-1 to TRBJ2-3, with TRBD2 matching 12 bases. The germline gives CDR1 SGHRS, CDR2 YFSETQ. This CDR3 spans 16 amino acids. V lost 3 bases, J lost 4 bases, and 6 bases stayed unmatched. Written as DNA, the CDR3 is TGCGCCAGCAGCTCGTCTAGCGGGAGGGCCTCAGATACGCAGTATTTT. Translating gives CASSSSSGRASDTQYF.

This clone was seen a few times. The chain recombines TRBV6-1 with TRBJ2-2; 7 bases map to TRBD2. Trimming at V came to 2 bases and at J to 5 bases, leaving 8 bases not matched to a gene. Germline CDR1 is MNHNS and CDR2 is SASEGT. CDR3 size: 16 residues. For the CDR3, the DNA is TGTGCCAGCAGTGAAATTGCGGGAGCTGGGACCGGGGAGCTGTTTTTT. Protein: CASSEIAGAGTGELFF.

This clone turned up a few times. The rearrangement uses TRBV30 and TRBJ1-1; weak D call: TRBD1 (6 bases). The germline V and J ends were trimmed by 5 bases and 5 bases, with 15 bases remaining between them. CDR1 is GTSNPN and CDR2 is SVGIG in the germline V gene (reference sequence). The length of the CDR3 is 13 residues. The CDR3 sequence is CAWAWGPRTEAFF. CDR3 sequence (DNA): TGTGCCTGGGCGTGGGGGCCTCGTACTGAAGCTTTCTTT.